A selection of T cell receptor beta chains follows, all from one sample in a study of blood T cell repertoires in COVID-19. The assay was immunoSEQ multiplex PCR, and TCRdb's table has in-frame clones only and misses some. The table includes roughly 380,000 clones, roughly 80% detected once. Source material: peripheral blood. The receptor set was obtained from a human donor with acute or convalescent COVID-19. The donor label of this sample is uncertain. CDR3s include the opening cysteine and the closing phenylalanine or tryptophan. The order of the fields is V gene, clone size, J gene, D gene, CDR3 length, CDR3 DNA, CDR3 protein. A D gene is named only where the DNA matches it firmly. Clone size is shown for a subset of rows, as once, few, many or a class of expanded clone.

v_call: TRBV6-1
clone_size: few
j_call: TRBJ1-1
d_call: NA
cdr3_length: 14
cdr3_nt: TGTGCCAGCAGTGAAGTGACACCGAACACTGAAGCTTTCTTT
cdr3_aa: CASSEVTPNTEAFF

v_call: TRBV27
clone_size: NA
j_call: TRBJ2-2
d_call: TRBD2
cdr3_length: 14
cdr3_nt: TGTGCCAGCAGTCTGATTAGCGGGGCCGGGGAGCTGTTTTTT
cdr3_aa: CASSLISGAGELFF

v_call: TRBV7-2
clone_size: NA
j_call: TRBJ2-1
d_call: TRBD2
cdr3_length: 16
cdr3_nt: TGTGCCAGCAGCTTGGGTAGCGGGAGCTCCTACAATGAGCAGTTCTTC
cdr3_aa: CASSLGSGSSYNEQFF

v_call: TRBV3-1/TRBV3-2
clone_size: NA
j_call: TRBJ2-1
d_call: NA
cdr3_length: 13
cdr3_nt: TGTGCCAGCAGCCAAGGACGAGCCCTCGGGGGGTTCTTC
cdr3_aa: CASSQGRALGGFF

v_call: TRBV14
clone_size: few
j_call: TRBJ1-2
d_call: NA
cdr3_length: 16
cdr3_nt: TGTGCCAGCAGCCATCTTGATGGACTCTCTAACTATGGCTACACCTTC
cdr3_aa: CASSHLDGLSNYGYTF

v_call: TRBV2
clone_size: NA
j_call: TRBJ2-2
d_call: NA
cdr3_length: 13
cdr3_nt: TGTGCCAGCATGAGGGACACTACCGGGGAGCTGTTTTTT
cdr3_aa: CASMRDTTGELFF

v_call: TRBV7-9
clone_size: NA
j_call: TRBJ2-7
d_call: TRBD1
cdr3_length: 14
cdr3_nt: TGTGCCAGCAGCATTAGACAGGGACCCTACGAGCAGTACTTC
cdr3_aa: CASSIRQGPYEQYF

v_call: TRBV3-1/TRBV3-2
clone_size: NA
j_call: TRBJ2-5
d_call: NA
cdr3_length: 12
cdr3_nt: TGTGCCAGCAGCCAAGTTTCGGAGACCCAGTACTTC
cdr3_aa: CASSQVSETQYF

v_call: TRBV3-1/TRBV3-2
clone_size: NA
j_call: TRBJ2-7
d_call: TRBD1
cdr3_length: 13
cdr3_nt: TGTGCCAGCCCTGGGACAGGGGCCTACGAGCAGTACTTC
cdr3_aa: CASPGTGAYEQYF

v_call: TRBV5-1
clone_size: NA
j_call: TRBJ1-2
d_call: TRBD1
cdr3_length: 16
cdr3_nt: TGCGCCAGCAGCCCTGGGACAGGGGGCGCCTATTATGGCTACACCTTC
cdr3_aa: CASSPGTGGAYYGYTF

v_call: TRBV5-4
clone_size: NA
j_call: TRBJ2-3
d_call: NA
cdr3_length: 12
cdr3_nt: TGTGCCAGCAGCCACAACACAGATACGCAGTATTTT
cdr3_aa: CASSHNTDTQYF

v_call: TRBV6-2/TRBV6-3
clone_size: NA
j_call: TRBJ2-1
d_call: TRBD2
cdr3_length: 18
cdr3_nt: TGTGCCAGCAGTTCCCCCGGACTAGCGGGAGGGCCTTACAATGAGCAGTTCTTC
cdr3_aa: CASSSPGLAGGPYNEQFF

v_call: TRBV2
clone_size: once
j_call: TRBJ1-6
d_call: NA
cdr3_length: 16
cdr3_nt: TGTGCCAGCAGTGTACGCCTGACAGTCCTGAATTCACCCCTCCACTTT
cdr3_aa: CASSVRLTVLNSPLHF

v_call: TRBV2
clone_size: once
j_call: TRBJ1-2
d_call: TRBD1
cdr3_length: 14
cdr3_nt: TGTGCCAGCAGTGTCGGACAGGGGGCATATGGCTACACCTTC
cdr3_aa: CASSVGQGAYGYTF

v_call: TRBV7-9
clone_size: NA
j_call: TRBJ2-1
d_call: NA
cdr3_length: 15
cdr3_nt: TGTGCCAGCATCCCCCCCGGGACTCCCCAGCCCGAGCAGTTCTTC
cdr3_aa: CASIPPGTPQPEQFF

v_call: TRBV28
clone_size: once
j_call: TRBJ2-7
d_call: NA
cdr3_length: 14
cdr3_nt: TGTGCCAGCAGTTTCGGGGGAGGTCTCTACGAGCAGTACTTC
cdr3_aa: CASSFGGGLYEQYF

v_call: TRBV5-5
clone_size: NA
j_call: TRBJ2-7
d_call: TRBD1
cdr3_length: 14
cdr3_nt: TGTGCCAGCAGGCCGTACAGGGGGTACCACGAGCAGTACTTC
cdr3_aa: CASRPYRGYHEQYF